A selection of T cell receptor beta chains follows, all from one sample in a study of beta chain features in type 1 diabetes. TCRdb's table, derived via immunoSEQ multiplex PCR, lists solely in-frame clones and lacks some. This sample has a few hundred thousand clones, with roughly 13% found just once. Material: naive CD4+ T cells from blood. These receptors all stem from a man between 25 and 39 years old with type 1 diabetes. CDR3s include the opening cysteine and the closing phenylalanine or tryptophan. A D gene is named only where the DNA matches it firmly.

>TRBJ2-1|TRBV5-4|-
CASSFGGGSSYNEQFF
>TRBJ2-6|TRBV5-1|TRBD1
CASSLRGMLVTGGISGANVLTF
>TRBJ2-1|TRBV7-8|-
CASSLAAYNEQFF
>TRBJ1-4|TRBV2|-
CASMPGITNEKLFF
>TRBJ2-7|TRBV6-4|-
CASSRQAGAYEQYF
>TRBJ2-2|TRBV4-2|-
CASSPVGQGMTGELFF
>TRBJ2-7|TRBV27|-
CASSRSGPAYEQYF
>TRBJ2-5|TRBV11-2|TRBD2
CASSAAPTSGDAAQYF
>TRBJ2-3|TRBV11-3|-
CASSLGRWGGVDTQYF
>TRBJ1-5|TRBV6-1|-
CASSGRGGLNQPQHF
>TRBJ2-7|TRBV2|TRBD2
CASTGTSGYEQYF
>TRBJ2-5|TRBV7-9|-
CASSRGDAGVGQETQYF
>TRBJ1-1|TRBV7-2|-
CASSLTGNTEAFF
>TRBJ2-7|TRBV5-1|TRBD1
CASRPGTDTYEQYF
>TRBJ1-4|TRBV11-2|TRBD1
CASSQDRGREKLFF
>TRBJ1-5|TRBV30|-
CAWSGPNSPSNQPQHF
>TRBJ1-5|TRBV28|TRBD1
CASSPGQGMYSNQPQHF
>TRBJ1-1|TRBV29-1|-
CSVSTQENTEAFF
>TRBJ2-5|TRBV6-5|TRBD1
CASSRTGALGETQYF
>TRBJ1-4|TRBV18|TRBD1
CASSPGQGTTNEKLFF
>TRBJ2-3|TRBV11-2|-
CASSLDPSRADTQYF
>TRBJ2-7|TRBV11-1|-
CASSLGGRGYEQYF
>TRBJ2-5|TRBV27|-
CASSFWGDLETQYF
>TRBJ1-1|TRBV6-6|TRBD1
CASSHTGTANTEAFF
>TRBJ2-3|TRBV4-3|-
CASSPGKEGTDTQYF
>TRBJ1-5|TRBV7-2|-
CASSLSGRAQHF
>TRBJ2-6|TRBV28|-
CATLGGENWANVLTF
>TRBJ1-2|TRBV30|-
CAWSEGEVYGYTF
>TRBJ2-5|TRBV6-1|TRBD2
CASILGGYQETQYF
>TRBJ1-1|TRBV28|-
CASSSSGTGNTEAFF
>TRBJ1-4|TRBV4-3|TRBD1
CASSQGEGQGNEKLFF
>TRBJ1-4|TRBV25-1|-
CASGKDSLNEKLFF
>TRBJ2-1|TRBV11-1|-
CASSLRTTYLAGEQFF
>TRBJ2-6|TRBV28|-
CASSLQSGANVLTF
>TRBJ2-7|TRBV7-8|-
CASSLNGEQYEQYF
>TRBJ2-1|TRBV28|TRBD2
CASSLRIGGNEQFF
>TRBJ1-5|TRBV19|TRBD1
CASRESGGEQPQHF
>TRBJ2-5|TRBV18|TRBD1
CASSPTQGAGETQYF
>TRBJ2-7|TRBV27|-
CASSLFRRRDYEQYF
>TRBJ2-5|TRBV7-9|TRBD2
CASSLGTSGGQETQYF
>TRBJ2-7|TRBV7-9|-
CASSFAGFDEQYF
>TRBJ2-1|TRBV6-1|-
CASSDVNEQFF
>TRBJ2-7|TRBV28|TRBD2
CASMTSGRSYEQYF
>TRBJ1-1|TRBV5-4|TRBD1
CASRPRGEGTEAFF
>TRBJ2-3|TRBV15|-
CATSRGGISTDTQYF
>TRBJ2-1|TRBV7-2|TRBD2
CASTPPGLAGWGAGNEQFF
>TRBJ1-1|TRBV19|-
CASRFLVGNTEAFF
>TRBJ1-1|TRBV29-1|-
CSVEGAAEAFF
>TRBJ2-1|TRBV29-1|TRBD1
CRTGTGDNEQFF
>TRBJ2-7|TRBV7-2|TRBD1
CASSPGQGAYEQYF
>TRBJ2-7|TRBV27|TRBD1
CASSLSGTAYEQYF
>TRBJ2-5|TRBV18|-
CASSPLSGGETQYF
>TRBJ1-1|TRBV27|TRBD1
CASSLSVSTGVSTEAFF
>TRBJ2-6|TRBV14|TRBD1
CASSQDRGRSGANVLTF
>TRBJ1-1|TRBV29-1|-
CSAPLTRGTEAFF